This TCR beta chain derives from a study of Graves' ophthalmopathy and Graves' hyperthyroidism. Study-level findings and limits: As the model predicted ophthalmopathy progression, it achieved a sensitivity of 70.59% and a specificity of around 73%.

About this clonotype: The antigen is undetermined.

Amplified material comprised TCR beta CDR3 regions derived from RNA transcripts. HTBI primers were employed in first-round RT-PCR, then a second-round multiplex PCR followed. TCRdb passed the multiplex PCR reads through MiXCR, listing each CDR3 protein once. Of 300,000 to 350,000 distinct CDR3 sequences in the sample, roughly 17% were seen once. For donors with ophthalmopathy, the disease showed moderate-to-severe activity, reached CAS ≥3 and NOSPECS ≥4, and had lasted under 3 months. Uncontrolled infections, other autoimmune diseases, pregnancy or lactation barred patients from enrollment. PBMCs were obtained from 8.5 to 10 ml of fresh peripheral blood. The germline CDR1 and CDR2 sequences are MDHEN and SYDVKM. The ends were cut back, 5 bases at V and 9 bases at J, with 22 bases in the middle. This CDR3 contains 15 residues.

The V gene is TRBV28, the J gene TRBJ2-5, with TRBD2 as a possible D gene (6 bases). Sample: peripheral blood. The sequence was obtained from an adult man with Graves' ophthalmopathy. CDR3 amino acids: CASSTTSRRGEAQYF. The CDR3 DNA sequence: TGTGCCAGCAGTACCACTAGCAGAAGAGGGGAGGCCCAGTACTTC.